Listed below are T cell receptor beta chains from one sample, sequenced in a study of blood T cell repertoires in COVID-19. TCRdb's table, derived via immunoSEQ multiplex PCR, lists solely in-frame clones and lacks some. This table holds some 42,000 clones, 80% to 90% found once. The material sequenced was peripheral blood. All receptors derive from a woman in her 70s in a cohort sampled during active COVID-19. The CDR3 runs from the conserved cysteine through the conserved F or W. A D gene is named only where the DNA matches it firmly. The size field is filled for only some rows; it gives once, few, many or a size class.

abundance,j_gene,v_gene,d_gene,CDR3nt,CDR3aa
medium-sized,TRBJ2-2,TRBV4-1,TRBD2,TGCGCCAGCAGCCAAGGACTAGCGGGAGGAATCACCGGGGAGCTGTTTTTT,CASSQGLAGGITGELFF
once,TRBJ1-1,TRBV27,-,TGTGCCAGCAGTTCGGGGTTGTCATGGAACACTGAAGCTTTCTTT,CASSSGLSWNTEAFF
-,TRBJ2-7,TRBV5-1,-,TGCGCCAGCAGCTTGAGCCTAGAAGTAGGAGAGCAGTACTTC,CASSLSLEVGEQYF
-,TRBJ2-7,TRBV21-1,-,TGTGCCAGCAGCAAAGGGGAGGACAGGTTCTACGAGCAGTACTTC,CASSKGEDRFYEQYF
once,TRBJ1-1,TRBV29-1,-,TGCAGCGTTGAAGATGCGGCCCTTACAGGCGTCCTGGGGGCTTTCTTT,CSVEDAALTGVLGAFF
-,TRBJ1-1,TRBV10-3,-,TGTGCCATCAGTGAGTCCGGGGGGAACACTGAAGCTTTCTTT,CAISESGGNTEAFF
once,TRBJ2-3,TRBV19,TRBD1,TGTGCCAGCAGGGACAGGGGGCGCGCAGATACGCAGTATTTT,CASRDRGRADTQYF
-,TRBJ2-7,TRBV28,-,TGTGCCAGCACTGAGGGCTACGAGCAGTACTTC,CASTEGYEQYF
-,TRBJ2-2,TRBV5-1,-,TGCGCCAGCGGGGCTGGGAATTCGCCCGGGGAGCTGTTTTTT,CASGAGNSPGELFF
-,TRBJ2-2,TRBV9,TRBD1,TGTGCCAGCAGCAGGGAACAGGGGGCCACCGGGGAGCTGTTTTTT,CASSREQGATGELFF
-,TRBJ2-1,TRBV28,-,TGTGCCAGCAGCTCCCGAGGGGGCTCCTACAATGAGCAGTTCTTC,CASSSRGGSYNEQFF
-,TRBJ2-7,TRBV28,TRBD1,TGTGCCAGCAGTTCCCGGGACAGGACCGCCTACGAGCAGTACTTC,CASSSRDRTAYEQYF
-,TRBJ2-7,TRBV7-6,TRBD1,TGTGCCAGCAGCGCCGGACAGGGACGGTACGAGCAGTACTTC,CASSAGQGRYEQYF
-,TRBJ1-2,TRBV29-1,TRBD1,TGCAGCGGTTCCAGGGGGCAAGACTATGGCTACACCTTC,CSGSRGQDYGYTF
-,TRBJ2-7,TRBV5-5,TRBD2,TGTGCCAGCAGCGGACTAGCGGGAGCCTACGAGCAGTACTTC,CASSGLAGAYEQYF
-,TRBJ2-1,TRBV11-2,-,TGTGCCAGCAGCTTAGATATGAGGGAGGTAAGGAATGAGCAGTTCTTC,CASSLDMREVRNEQFF
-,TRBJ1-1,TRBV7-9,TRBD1,TGTGCCAGCAGCTCGGACAGGGACACTGAAGCTTTCTTT,CASSSDRDTEAFF
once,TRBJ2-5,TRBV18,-,TGTGCCAGCTCACCACCGCTGACTCAAGAGACCCAGTACTTC,CASSPPLTQETQYF
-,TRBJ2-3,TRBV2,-,TGTGCCAGCAAGACGGGAGTTAGCACAGATACGCAGTATTTT,CASKTGVSTDTQYF
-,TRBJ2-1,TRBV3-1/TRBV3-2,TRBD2,TGTGCCAGCAGCCAAGATCTAGCGGGAGGGCACAATGAGCAGTTCTTC,CASSQDLAGGHNEQFF
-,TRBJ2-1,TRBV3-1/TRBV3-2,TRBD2,TGTGCCAGCAGCCCGACTAGCGGGAACTACAATGAGCAGTTCTTC,CASSPTSGNYNEQFF
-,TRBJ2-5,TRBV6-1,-,TGTGCCAGCAGTGATTTTGGAGACTCTCAAGAGACCCAGTACTTC,CASSDFGDSQETQYF
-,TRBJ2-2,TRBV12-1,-,TGTGCCAGCAGCTTGGGACTAGCGGAAAACACCGGGGAGCTGTTTTTT,CASSLGLAENTGELFF
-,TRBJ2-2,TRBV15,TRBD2,TGTGCCACCAGCAGAGAAGGACTAGCTGACACCGGGGAGCTGTTTTTT,CATSREGLADTGELFF
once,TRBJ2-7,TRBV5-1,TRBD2,TGCGCCAGCAGCTGGGGACTAGCGGGTTACGAGCAGTACTTC,CASSWGLAGYEQYF
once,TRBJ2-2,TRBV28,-,TGTGCCAGCAGTGGGGGGGCGCCCGGGGAGCTGTTTTTT,CASSGGAPGELFF
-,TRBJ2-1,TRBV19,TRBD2,TGTGCCAGTAGCGCACTAGCGGCCTACAATGAGCAGTTCTTC,CASSALAAYNEQFF
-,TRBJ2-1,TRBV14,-,TGTGCCAGCAGCCAAGGGTCACCTATGAACAATGAGCAGTTCTTC,CASSQGSPMNNEQFF
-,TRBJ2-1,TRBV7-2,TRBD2,TGTGCCAGCAGCTTGACTAGCGATAATGAGCAGTTCTTC,CASSLTSDNEQFF
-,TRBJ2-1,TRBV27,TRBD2,TGTGCCAGCAGGGCCGGGACTAGCGGGAGCTCCTACAATGAGCAGTTCTTC,CASRAGTSGSSYNEQFF
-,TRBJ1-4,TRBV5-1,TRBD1,TGCGCCAGCAGCTTGAACAGGGGTGAAAAACTGTTTTTT,CASSLNRGEKLFF
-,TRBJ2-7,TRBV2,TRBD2,TGTGCCAGCAGTTACTTAGCGGGAGGACAATACGAGCAGTACTTC,CASSYLAGGQYEQYF
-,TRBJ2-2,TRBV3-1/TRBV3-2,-,TGTGCCAGCAGCCAAATGAGCCTGTTGATCACCGGGGAGCTGTTTTTT,CASSQMSLLITGELFF
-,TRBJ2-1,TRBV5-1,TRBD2,TGCGCCAGCAGCTTGTTAACTCTAGCGGGAGTGGGCAATGAGCAGTTCTTC,CASSLLTLAGVGNEQFF
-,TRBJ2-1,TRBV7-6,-,TGTGCCAGCAGCTTAGAGCCGGGACATGACAATGAGCAGTTCTTC,CASSLEPGHDNEQFF
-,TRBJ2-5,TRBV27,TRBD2,TGTGCCAGCAGTATTAGCGGGAGGGCCTGGGAGACCCAGTACTTC,CASSISGRAWETQYF
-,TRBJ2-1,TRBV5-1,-,TGCGCCAGCAGCTTGATGGGGGGAGGATTTGGCAATGAGCAGTTCTTC,CASSLMGGGFGNEQFF
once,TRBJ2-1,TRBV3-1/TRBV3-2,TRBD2,TGTGCCAGCAGCCCCGCCGGACTAGCCCTCTACAATGAGCAGTTCTTC,CASSPAGLALYNEQFF
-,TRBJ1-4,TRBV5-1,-,TGCGCCAGCAGCTTGGGGGGTACAGGAACTAATGAAAAACTGTTTTTT,CASSLGGTGTNEKLFF
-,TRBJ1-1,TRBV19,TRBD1,TGTGCCAGTCGACAGGGGGCTATTTCTGCTGAAGCTTTCTTT,CASRQGAISAEAFF
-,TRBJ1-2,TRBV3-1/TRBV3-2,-,TGTGCCAGCAGCCAAGATAGGCAGGCGAACTATGGCTACACCTTC,CASSQDRQANYGYTF
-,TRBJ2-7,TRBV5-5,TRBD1,TGTGCCAGCAGCTTGGAAAGGCAGGGGGTTGACGAGCAGTACTTC,CASSLERQGVDEQYF
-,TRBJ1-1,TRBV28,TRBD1,TGTGCCAGCAGTACGGGACAGTCTCGTGAAGCTTTCTTT,CASSTGQSREAFF
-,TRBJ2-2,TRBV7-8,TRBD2,TGTGCCAGCAGCTTAGAAGCGGGAGGAAACACCGGGGAGCTGTTTTTT,CASSLEAGGNTGELFF
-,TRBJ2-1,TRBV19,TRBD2,TGTGCCAGTAGTCATGGAAGCGGGAGGGCCAGGGGCAATGAGCAGTTCTTC,CASSHGSGRARGNEQFF